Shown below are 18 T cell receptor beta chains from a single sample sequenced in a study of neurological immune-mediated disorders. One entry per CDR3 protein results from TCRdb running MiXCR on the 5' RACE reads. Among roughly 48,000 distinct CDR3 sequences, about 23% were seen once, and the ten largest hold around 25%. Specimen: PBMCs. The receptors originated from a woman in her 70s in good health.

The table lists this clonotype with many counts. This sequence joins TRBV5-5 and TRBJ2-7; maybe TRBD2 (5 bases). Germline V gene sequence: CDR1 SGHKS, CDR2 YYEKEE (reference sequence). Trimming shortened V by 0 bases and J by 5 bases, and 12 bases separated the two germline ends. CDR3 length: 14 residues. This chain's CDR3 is CASSLEGLLNEQYF. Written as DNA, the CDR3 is TGTGCCAGCAGCTTGGAAGGACTGCTCAACGAGCAGTACTTC.

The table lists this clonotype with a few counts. CDR3 DNA sequence: TGCGCCAGCAGCCCCGACAGGAGCTCTGGAAACACCATATATTTT. Translation gives CASSPDRSSGNTIYF. The V and J genes are TRBV5-1 and TRBJ1-3; D is perhaps TRBD1 (6 bases). This CDR3 is 15 amino acids long. The germline V and J ends were trimmed by 4 bases and 0 bases, with 11 bases remaining between them. Germline V gene lookup returns CDR1 SGHRS and CDR2 YFSETQ.

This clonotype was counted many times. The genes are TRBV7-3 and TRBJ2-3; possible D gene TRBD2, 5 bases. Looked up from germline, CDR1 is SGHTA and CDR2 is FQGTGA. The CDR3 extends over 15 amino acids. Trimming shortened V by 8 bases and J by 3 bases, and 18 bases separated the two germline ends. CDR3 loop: CASPVIASLTDTQYF. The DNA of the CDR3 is TGTGCCAGCCCGGTAATAGCTAGCCTTACAGATACGCAGTATTTT.

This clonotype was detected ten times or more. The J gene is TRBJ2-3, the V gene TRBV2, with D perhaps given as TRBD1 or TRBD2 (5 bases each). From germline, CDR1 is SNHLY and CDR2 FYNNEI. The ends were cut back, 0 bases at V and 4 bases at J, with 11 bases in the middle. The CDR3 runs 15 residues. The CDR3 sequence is CASSEAGARADTQYF. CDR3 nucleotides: TGTGCCAGCAGTGAAGCCGGGGCTAGAGCAGATACGCAGTATTTT.

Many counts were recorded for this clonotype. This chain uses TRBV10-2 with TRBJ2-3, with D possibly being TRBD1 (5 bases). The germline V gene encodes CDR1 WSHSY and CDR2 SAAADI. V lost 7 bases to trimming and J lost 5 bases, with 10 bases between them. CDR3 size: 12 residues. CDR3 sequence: CASTDRGDTQYF. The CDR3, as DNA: TGCGCCAGCACCGATAGGGGAGATACGCAGTATTTT.

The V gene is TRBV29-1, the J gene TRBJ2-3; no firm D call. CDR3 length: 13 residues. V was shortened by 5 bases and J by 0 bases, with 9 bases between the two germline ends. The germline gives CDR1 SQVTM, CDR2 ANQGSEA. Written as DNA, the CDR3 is TGCAGCGTTCCCAAAACTAGCACAGATACGCAGTATTTT. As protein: CSVPKTSTDTQYF.

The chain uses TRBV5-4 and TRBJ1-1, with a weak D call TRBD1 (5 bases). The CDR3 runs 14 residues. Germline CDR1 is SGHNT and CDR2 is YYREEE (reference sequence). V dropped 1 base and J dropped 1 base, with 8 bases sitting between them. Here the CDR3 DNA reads TGTGCCAGCAGCTTGTCCCAGGGGAACACTGAAGCTTTCTTT. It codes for CASSLSQGNTEAFF.

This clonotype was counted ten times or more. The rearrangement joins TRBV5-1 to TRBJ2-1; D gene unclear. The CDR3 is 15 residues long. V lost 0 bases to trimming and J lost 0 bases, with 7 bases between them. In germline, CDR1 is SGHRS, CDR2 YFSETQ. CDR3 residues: CASSLDGPSYNEQFF. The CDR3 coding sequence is TGCGCCAGCAGCTTGGACGGACCCTCCTACAATGAGCAGTTCTTC.

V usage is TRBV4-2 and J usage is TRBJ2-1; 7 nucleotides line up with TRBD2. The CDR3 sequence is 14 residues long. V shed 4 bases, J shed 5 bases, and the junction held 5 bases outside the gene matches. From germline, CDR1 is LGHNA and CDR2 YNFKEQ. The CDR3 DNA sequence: TGTGCCAGCAGCCCTTCCCTAGCGGACAATGAGCAGTTCTTC. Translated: CASSPSLADNEQFF.

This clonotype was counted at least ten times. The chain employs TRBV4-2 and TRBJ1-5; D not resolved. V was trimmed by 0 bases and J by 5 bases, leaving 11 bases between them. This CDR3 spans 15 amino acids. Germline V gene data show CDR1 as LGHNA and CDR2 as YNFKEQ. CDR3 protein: CASSQEEGNHQPQHF. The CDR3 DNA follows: TGTGCCAGCAGCCAAGAAGAGGGTAACCATCAGCCCCAGCATTTT.

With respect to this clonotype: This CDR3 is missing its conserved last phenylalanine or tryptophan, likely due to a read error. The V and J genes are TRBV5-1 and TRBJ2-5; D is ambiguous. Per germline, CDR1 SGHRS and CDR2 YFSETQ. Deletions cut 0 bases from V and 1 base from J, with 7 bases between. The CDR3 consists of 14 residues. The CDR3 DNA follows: TGCGCCAGCAGCTTGGTGGGGTCCCAAGAGACCCAGTACTCC. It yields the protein CASSLVGSQETQYS.

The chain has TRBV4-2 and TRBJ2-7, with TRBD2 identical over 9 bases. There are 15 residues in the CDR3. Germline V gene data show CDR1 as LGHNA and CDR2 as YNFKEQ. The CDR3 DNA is TGTGCTGGCAGCCGATTAGCGGGAGACGTCGACGAGCAGTACTTC. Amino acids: CAGSRLAGDVDEQYF.

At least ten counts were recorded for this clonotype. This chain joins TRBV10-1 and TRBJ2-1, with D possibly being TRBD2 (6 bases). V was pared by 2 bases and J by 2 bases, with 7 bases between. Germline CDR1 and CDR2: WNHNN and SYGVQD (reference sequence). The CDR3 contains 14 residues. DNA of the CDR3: TGCGCCAGCAGTGAGGGGGAGGCCTACAATGAGCAGTTCTTC. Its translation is CASSEGEAYNEQFF.

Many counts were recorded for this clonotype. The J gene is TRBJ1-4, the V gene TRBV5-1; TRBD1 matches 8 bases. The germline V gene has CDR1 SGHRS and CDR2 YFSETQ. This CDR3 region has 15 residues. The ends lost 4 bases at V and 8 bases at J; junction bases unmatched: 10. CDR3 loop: CASSPGQGPWEKLFF. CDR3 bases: TGCGCCAGCAGCCCAGGACAGGGTCCGTGGGAAAAACTGTTTTTT.

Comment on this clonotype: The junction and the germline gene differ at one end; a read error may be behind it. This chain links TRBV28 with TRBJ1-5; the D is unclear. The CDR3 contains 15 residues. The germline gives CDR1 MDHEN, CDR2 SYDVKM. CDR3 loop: CASSLAFLGNQTQHF. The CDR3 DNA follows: TGTGCCAGCAGTTTGGCCTTCCTAGGGAATCAGACCCAGCATTTT. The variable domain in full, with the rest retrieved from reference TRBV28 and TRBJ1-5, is DVKVTQSSRYLVKRTGEKVFLECVQDMDHENMFWYRQDPGLGLRLIYFSYDVKMKEKGDIPEGYSVSREKKERFSLILESASTNQTSMYLCASSLAFLGNQTQHFGDGTRLSIL.

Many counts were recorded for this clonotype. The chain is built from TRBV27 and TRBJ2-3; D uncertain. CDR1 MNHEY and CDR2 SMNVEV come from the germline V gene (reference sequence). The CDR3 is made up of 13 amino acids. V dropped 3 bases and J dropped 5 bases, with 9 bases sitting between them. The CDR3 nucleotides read TGTGCCAGCAGTTTTGGGTATGGAGATACGCAGTATTTT. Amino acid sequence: CASSFGYGDTQYF.

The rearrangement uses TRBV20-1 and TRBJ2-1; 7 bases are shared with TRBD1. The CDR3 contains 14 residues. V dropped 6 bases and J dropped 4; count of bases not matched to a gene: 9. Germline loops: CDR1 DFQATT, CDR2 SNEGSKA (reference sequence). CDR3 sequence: CSAPGTVGYNEQFF. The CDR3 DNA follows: TGCAGTGCCCCCGGGACAGTGGGATACAATGAGCAGTTCTTC.

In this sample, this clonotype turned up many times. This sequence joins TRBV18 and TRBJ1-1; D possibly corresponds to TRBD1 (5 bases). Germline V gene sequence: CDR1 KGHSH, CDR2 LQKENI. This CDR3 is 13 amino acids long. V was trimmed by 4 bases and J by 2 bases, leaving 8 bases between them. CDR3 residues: CASSQDTNTEAFF. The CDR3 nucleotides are TGTGCCAGCTCACAGGACACAAACACTGAAGCTTTCTTT.